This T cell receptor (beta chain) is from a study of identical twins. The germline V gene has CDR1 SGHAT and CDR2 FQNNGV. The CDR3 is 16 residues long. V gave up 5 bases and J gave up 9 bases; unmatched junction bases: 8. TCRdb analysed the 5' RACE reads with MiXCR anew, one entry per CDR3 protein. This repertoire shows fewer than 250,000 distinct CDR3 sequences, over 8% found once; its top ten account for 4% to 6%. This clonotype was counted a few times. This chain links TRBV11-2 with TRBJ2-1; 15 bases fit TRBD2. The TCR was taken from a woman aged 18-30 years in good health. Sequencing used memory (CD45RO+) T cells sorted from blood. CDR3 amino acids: CASSPWTSGGVSEQFF. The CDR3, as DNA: TGTGCCAGCAGCCCCTGGACTAGCGGGGGGGTGAGTGAGCAGTTCTTC.